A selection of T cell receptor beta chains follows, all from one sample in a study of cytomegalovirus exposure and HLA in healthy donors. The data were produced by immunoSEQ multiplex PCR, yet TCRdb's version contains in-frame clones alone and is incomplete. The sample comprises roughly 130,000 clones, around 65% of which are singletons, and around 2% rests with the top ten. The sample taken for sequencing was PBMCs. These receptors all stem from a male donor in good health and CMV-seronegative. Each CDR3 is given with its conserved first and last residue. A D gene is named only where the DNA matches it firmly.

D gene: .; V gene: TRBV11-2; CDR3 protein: CASSSRRETNEKLFF
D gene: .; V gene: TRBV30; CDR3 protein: CAWSDIDISQPQHF
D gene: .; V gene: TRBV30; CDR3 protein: CAWSPTGGDGYTF
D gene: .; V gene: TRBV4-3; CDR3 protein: CASSRKKQGSDNSPLHF
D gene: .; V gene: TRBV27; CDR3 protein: CASSFINQPQHF
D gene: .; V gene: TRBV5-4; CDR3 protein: CASSLAGVNQPQHF
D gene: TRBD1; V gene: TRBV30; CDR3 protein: CAWDSGRTGIRFEQYF
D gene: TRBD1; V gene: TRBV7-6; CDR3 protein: CASSLGQGNSNQPQHF
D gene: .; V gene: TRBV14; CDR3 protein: CASTPEFLVLTF
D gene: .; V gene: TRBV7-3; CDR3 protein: CASSSLLGPNEKLFF
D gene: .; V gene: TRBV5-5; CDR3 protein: CASSPPRTSTDTQYF
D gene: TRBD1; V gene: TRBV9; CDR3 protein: CASSAPPRTGRTRNTEAFF
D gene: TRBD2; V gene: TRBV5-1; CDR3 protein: CASSLVPSGVGTQYF
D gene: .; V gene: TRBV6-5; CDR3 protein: CASSPGGYYGYTF